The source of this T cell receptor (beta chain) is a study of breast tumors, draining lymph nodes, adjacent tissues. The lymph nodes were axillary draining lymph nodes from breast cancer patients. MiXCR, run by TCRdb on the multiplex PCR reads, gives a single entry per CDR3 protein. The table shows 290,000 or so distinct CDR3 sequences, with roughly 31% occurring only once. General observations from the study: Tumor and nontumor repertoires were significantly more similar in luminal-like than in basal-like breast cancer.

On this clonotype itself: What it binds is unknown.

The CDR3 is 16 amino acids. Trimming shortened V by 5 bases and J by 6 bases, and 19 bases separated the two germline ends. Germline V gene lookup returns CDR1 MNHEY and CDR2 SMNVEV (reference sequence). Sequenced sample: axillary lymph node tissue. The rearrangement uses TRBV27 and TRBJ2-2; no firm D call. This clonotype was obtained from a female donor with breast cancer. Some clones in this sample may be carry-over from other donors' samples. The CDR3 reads CASSLLRALIAGELFF. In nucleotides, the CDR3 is TGTGCCAGCAGTCTCCTAAGGGCCCTGATCGCCGGGGAGCTGTTTTTT.